This TCR beta chain was sequenced for a study of OX40 agonist ivuxolimab in advanced cancers. On this clone itself: Its cognate antigen is unknown.

CDR3 length: 18 residues. Here immunoSEQ multiplex PCR was the method, and the copy in TCRdb shows in-frame clones only, minus some. Among about 20,000 clones listed, about 89% were seen once. Study-wide results and caveats: The mean number of expanded clones was higher in CD8+ T cells than in CD4+.

The V and J genes are TRBV21-1 and TRBJ2-1; TRBD1, as called in the table, went unchecked against the DNA. TRBV21-1 is flagged as a pseudogene. This TCR came from an adult with an advanced solid tumor such as melanoma, head and neck, liver or kidney cancer. The specimen comprised CD4+ or CD8+ T cells sorted from blood, sampled in a trial of the OX40 agonist ivuxolimab. The CDR3: CASSEKVDGHRWINEQFF. DNA of the CDR3: TGTGCCAGCAGCGAAAAGGTTGATGGACACAGATGGATTAATGAGCAGTTCTTC.